These 18 T cell receptor beta chains were sequenced from one sample in a study of T cells in localized non-small cell lung cancer (TCRdb year 2020). Library method: the immunoSEQ multiplex PCR assay. Held by TCRdb, this immuneACCESS table contains in-frame sequences only and omits some clones. Under half of the omission traces to an unresolved V gene where checked; the cause of the rest is unknown. The sample profile shows around 30,000 clones; about nine tenths of them were found once. Of the sample, about 7% is held by the ten largest clones. Source: peripheral blood, taken before any cancer treatment. The receptors here all came from a male donor aged 60 or over with stage I lung adenocarcinoma.

This chain links TRBV30 with TRBJ2-1; D is ambiguous. The CDR3 runs to 13 residues. Trimming pared 5 bases from V and 1 base from J, leaving 9 bases between. CDR1 is GTSNPN, CDR2 SVGIG, per germline (reference sequence). The chain's CDR3 is CAWSRESYNEQFF. The CDR3 coding sequence is TGTGCCTGGTCCCGTGAGTCCTACAATGAGCAGTTCTTC.

This chain connects TRBV18 to TRBJ2-2; D possibly corresponds to TRBD2 (5 bases). V lost 2 bases to trimming and J lost 1 base, with 11 bases between them. Germline-derived CDR1 and CDR2 are KGHSH and LQKENI. The CDR3 spans 16 residues. This CDR3 reads CASSPIADWNTGELFF. The CDR3 nucleotides read TGTGCCAGCTCACCAATTGCGGACTGGAACACCGGGGAGCTGTTTTTT.

The chain combines TRBV5-1 with TRBJ1-1, with TRBD1 as a possible D gene (6 bases). V was trimmed by 4 bases and J by 3 bases, leaving 16 bases between them. The length of the CDR3 is 15 residues. In germline, CDR1 is SGHRS, CDR2 YFSETQ. The CDR3 sequence is CASSPVGEGDTEAFF. The CDR3 nucleotides are TGCGCCAGCAGCCCGGTAGGGGAGGGGGACACTGAAGCTTTCTTT.

The chain is built from TRBV2 and TRBJ1-5; a possible D gene is TRBD1 (5 bases). Germline-derived CDR1 and CDR2 are SNHLY and FYNNEI. Trimming pared 4 bases from V and 5 bases from J, leaving 9 bases between. The CDR3 totals 13 residues. CDR3 sequence: CASSGSGYQPQHF. The CDR3 nucleotides read TGTGCCAGCAGTGGTTCAGGGTATCAGCCCCAGCATTTT.

The rearrangement uses TRBV9 and TRBJ2-3; TRBD1 is a possible D gene (5 bases). Germline assignment: CDR1 SGDLS and CDR2 YYNGEE. This CDR3 has 14 residues. V lost 4 bases and J 6 bases, leaving 15 bases between the germline ends. For the CDR3, the DNA is TGTGCCAGCAGCCCCCAGGGTGTGTCGGATACGCAGTATTTT. This encodes CASSPQGVSDTQYF. The full variable domain, its missing parts supplied by reference TRBV9 and TRBJ2-3, is DSGVTQTPKHLITATGQRVTLRCSPRSGDLSVYWYQQSLDQGLQFLIQYYNGEERAKGNILERFSAQQFPDLHSELNLSSLELGDSALYFCASSPQGVSDTQYFGPGTRLTVL.

Concerning this clone: Other nucleotide sequences from this sample produce the same CDR3. The chain couples TRBV5-1 to TRBJ1-1; maybe TRBD1 (6 bases). Germline CDR1 is SGHRS and CDR2 is YFSETQ. The V end lost 2 bases, the J end lost 5 bases, and 10 bases lay between the germline ends. The CDR3 is made up of 13 amino acids. In DNA form, the CDR3 reads TGCGCCAGCAGCTTACAGGGTAGGACTGAAGCTTTCTTT. Its translation: CASSLQGRTEAFF.

The chain carries TRBV2 and TRBJ1-5; D gene ambiguous. Germline V lookup: CDR1 SNHLY, CDR2 FYNNEI. The CDR3 extends over 15 amino acids. V shed 6 bases and J shed 0 bases, with 12 bases lying between them. This chain's CDR3 is CASSATQYSNQPQHF. The DNA for the CDR3 is TGTGCCAGCAGCGCGACCCAATATAGCAATCAGCCCCAGCATTTT.

The chain joins TRBV6-5 to TRBJ2-2; the D gene is possibly TRBD2 (5 bases). Per germline, CDR1 MNHEY and CDR2 SVGAGI. The CDR3 totals 14 residues. Trimming removed 5 bases at V and 3 bases at J, with 10 bases between. The CDR3 spells CASSLTRDTGELFF. The CDR3 bases are TGTGCCAGCAGTCTTACTAGAGACACCGGGGAGCTGTTTTTT.

The V and J genes are TRBV11-2 and TRBJ1-6; no definite D call. The V and J ends lost 0 bases and 9 bases respectively, with 6 bases between them. Per germline, CDR1 SGHAT and CDR2 FQNNGV. The CDR3 loop spans 13 amino acids. The CDR3: CASSLDPRSPLHF. CDR3 DNA sequence: TGTGCCAGCAGCTTAGATCCTCGTTCACCCCTCCACTTT.

This chain's CDR3 is CASKGWVASYNEQFF. CDR3 DNA: TGTGCCAGTAAGGGATGGGTAGCCTCCTACAATGAGCAGTTCTTC. The chain combines TRBV19 with TRBJ2-1; the D is unclear. V lost 7 bases, J lost 0 bases, and 13 bases lay in between. Looked up from germline, CDR1 is LNHDA and CDR2 is SQIVND (reference sequence). The CDR3 spans 15 residues.

The chain has TRBV6-6 and TRBJ2-7; 7 bases align to TRBD1. The CDR3 extends over 14 amino acids. V lost 5 bases and J lost 1; bases outside the gene matches: 5. Germline assignment: CDR1 MNHNY and CDR2 SVGAGI (reference sequence). In nucleotides, the CDR3 is TGTGCCAGCAGTGTTCAGGGGGATTCCTACGAGCAGTACTTC. Protein product: CASSVQGDSYEQYF.

The chain recombines TRBV4-2 with TRBJ2-1; TRBD2 aligns across 9 bases. CDR3 size: 14 residues. Trimming removed 1 base from V and 7 bases from J; junction bases left unmatched: 2. The germline V gene has CDR1 LGHNA and CDR2 YNFKEQ. The CDR3 sequence is CASSQGLAGNEQFF. CDR3 coding DNA: TGTGCCAGCAGCCAAGGTCTAGCGGGAAATGAGCAGTTCTTC.

The chain links TRBV28 to TRBJ2-7; 8 nucleotides match TRBD2. This CDR3 has 14 amino acids. V was pared by 8 bases and J by 7 bases, with 13 bases of the junction left unmatched. Germline V gene sequence: CDR1 MDHEN, CDR2 SYDVKM. This CDR3 is CASVSGGETGEQYF. Written as DNA, the CDR3 is TGTGCCAGCGTCTCGGGGGGGGAAACTGGAGAGCAGTACTTC.

The CDR3 DNA follows: TGCGCCAGCAGCTTGGTGGCTAGCGGGGGGGCCTTCCAGTTCTTC. It encodes CASSLVASGGAFQFF. The gene calls are TRBV5-1 and TRBJ2-1, with TRBD2 identical over 12 bases. V shed 0 bases and J 13 bases; nucleotides not matched to a gene: 8. The CDR3 is 15 residues long. Germline CDR1 SGHRS, CDR2 YFSETQ.

The chain recombines TRBV12-5 with TRBJ2-3; 7 nucleotides align to TRBD2. Germline CDR1 and CDR2: LGHNT and FRNRAP. Trimming took 6 bases from V and 12 from J; bases not matched to a gene: 9. This CDR3 comprises 12 residues. The CDR3 DNA follows: TGTGCTAGTGGCCGCTGGGGGGGTGTTCAGTATTTT. It specifies CASGRWGGVQYF. Combining the CDR3 with reference TRBV12-5 and TRBJ2-3 gives the whole variable domain DARVTQTPRHKVTEMGQEVTMRCQPILGHNTVFWYRQTMMQGLELLAYFRNRAPLDDSGMPKDRFSAEMPDATLATLKIQPSEPRDSAVYFCASGRWGGVQYFGPGTRLTVL.

The CDR3 region is CASSLAGSAGELFF. The CDR3 region has the DNA TGTGCCAGCAGCTTAGCAGGGTCCGCCGGGGAGCTGTTTTTT. V usage is TRBV7-9 and J usage is TRBJ2-2; no definite D call. V was trimmed by 0 bases and J by 6 bases, leaving 8 bases between them. From germline, CDR1 is SEHNR and CDR2 FQNEAQ (reference sequence). The CDR3 sequence is 14 residues long.

This clone was detected only once. The CDR3 is CASSYTGGQETQYF. CDR3 sequence (DNA): TGTGCCAGCAGCTATACAGGGGGCCAAGAGACCCAGTACTTC. The chain has TRBV7-2 and TRBJ2-5; TRBD1 matches at 8 bases. The trim removed 4 bases at V and 1 base at J, leaving 2 bases unmatched. Germline V lookup: CDR1 SGHTA, CDR2 FQGNSA. The CDR3 is 14 amino acids.

This clone appeared a single time. The chain uses TRBV4-3 and TRBJ2-1; D ambiguous. CDR1 is LGHNA, CDR2 YSLEER, per germline. Trimming cost V 4 bases and J 0 bases, with 10 bases left between them. The CDR3 runs 15 residues. The DNA of the CDR3 is TGCGCCAGCAGCCTCGGCGACCTCTCCTACAATGAGCAGTTCTTC. Translated: CASSLGDLSYNEQFF.